This T cell receptor beta chain is from a study of shared clonotypes between healthy human individuals. Terminally differentiated effector memory CD45RA+ cells were excluded by CCR7 positive selection of CD45RO-negative cells. TCRdb's copy holds only in-frame clones and misses some; the assay was immunoSEQ multiplex PCR. The sample records hundreds of thousands of clones, 85% to 95% being singletons. Per the germline V gene, CDR1 is MNHEY and CDR2 is SMNVEV (reference sequence). The CDR3 sequence is 15 residues long. V lost 6 bases to trimming and J lost 11 bases; unmatched junction nucleotides: 17. The sequencing input was naive CD8+ T cells sorted from blood. The clonotype originates from a woman between 25 and 40 years old in good health. The chain employs TRBV27 and TRBJ2-5; 8 bases line up with TRBD1. As DNA, the CDR3 is TGTGCCAGCAGACCCCTCCTTGACAGGGGTGGGGAGCAGTACTTC. Amino acids: CASRPLLDRGGEQYF.